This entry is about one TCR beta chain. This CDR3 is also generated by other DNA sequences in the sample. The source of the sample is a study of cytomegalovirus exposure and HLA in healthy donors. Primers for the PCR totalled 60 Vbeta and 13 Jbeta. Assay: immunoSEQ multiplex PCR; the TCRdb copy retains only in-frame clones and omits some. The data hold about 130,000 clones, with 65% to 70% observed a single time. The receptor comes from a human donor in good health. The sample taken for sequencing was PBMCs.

This CDR3 is CASSLTGNTEAFF. The CDR3 DNA follows: TGTGCCAGCAGCCTGACAGGGAACACTGAAGCTTTCTTT. This chain joins TRBV27 and TRBJ1-1, with a tentative D call TRBD1 (6 bases). Germline CDR1 reads MNHEY; CDR2 reads SMNVEV (reference sequence). The germline V and J ends were trimmed by 6 bases and 1 base, with 9 bases remaining between them. The CDR3 runs to 13 residues.